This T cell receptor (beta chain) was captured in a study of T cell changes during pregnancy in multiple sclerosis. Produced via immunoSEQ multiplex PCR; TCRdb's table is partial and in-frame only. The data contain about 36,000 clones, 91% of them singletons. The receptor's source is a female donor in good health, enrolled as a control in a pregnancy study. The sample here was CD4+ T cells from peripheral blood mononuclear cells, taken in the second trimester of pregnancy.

The CDR3 spells CASSTGGFDTGELFF. In DNA, the CDR3 is TGTGCCAGCTCGACAGGGGGTTTTGACACCGGGGAGCTGTTTTTT. The chain recombines TRBV18 with TRBJ2-2, with 9 bases aligning to TRBD1. V shed 6 bases, J shed 3 bases, and the junction held 5 bases outside the gene matches. Germline V gene data show CDR1 as KGHSH and CDR2 as LQKENI. The CDR3 consists of 15 residues.